This T cell receptor (beta chain) was captured by sequencing in a study of PD-1 blockade in mismatch repair-deficient tumors. J lost 7 bases, V lost 6 bases, and 5 bases had no gene match. Germline CDR1 MDHEN, CDR2 SYDVKM. The CDR3 length is 14 residues. A few pembrolizumab responders had their TCRs sequenced. Assay used: immunoSEQ multiplex PCR; TCRdb lists only in-frame clones, some missing. This sample has some 97,000 clones, with over 75% found just once. V usage is TRBV28 and J usage is TRBJ1-5, with TRBD1 matching over 11 bases. This clonotype was sampled from an adult with mismatch repair-deficient cancer. The sample here was peripheral blood, taken about eight months after starting pembrolizumab. CDR3 in DNA: TGTGCCAGCAGCCGGACAGGGGGCGTGCAGCCCCAGCATTTT. It codes for CASSRTGGVQPQHF.